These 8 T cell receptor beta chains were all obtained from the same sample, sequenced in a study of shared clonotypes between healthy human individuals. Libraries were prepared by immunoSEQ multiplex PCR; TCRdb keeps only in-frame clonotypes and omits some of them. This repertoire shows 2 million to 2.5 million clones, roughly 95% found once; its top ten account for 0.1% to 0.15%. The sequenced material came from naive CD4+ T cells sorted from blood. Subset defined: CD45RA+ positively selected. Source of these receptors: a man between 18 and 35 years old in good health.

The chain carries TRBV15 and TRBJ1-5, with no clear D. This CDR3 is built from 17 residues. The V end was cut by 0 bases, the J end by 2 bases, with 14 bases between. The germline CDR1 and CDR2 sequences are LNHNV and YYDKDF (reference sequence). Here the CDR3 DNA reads TGTGCCACCAGCAGAGATGCCCCTCAATGGGGCAATCAGCCCCAGCATTTT. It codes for CATSRDAPQWGNQPQHF.

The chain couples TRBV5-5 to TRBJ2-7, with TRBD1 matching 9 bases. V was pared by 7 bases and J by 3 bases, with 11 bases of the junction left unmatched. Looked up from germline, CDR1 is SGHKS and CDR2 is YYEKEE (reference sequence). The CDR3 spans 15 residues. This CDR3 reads CASLLSGTGYYEQYF. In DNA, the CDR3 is TGTGCCAGCCTTCTTTCCGGGACAGGGTACTACGAGCAGTACTTC.

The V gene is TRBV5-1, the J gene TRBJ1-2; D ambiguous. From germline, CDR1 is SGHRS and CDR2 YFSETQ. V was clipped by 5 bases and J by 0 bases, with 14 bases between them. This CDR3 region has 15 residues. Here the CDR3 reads CASSSDPGTNYGYTF. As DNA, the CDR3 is TGCGCCAGCAGTTCGGACCCTGGAACTAACTATGGCTACACCTTC.

In nucleotides, the CDR3 is TGCGCCAGCAGCCCTGGGACAGGGGGAACCAAAAACATTCAGTACTTC. It translates to CASSPGTGGTKNIQYF. This sequence joins TRBV4-3 and TRBJ2-4, with 11 bases lining up with TRBD1. The V gene's germline CDR1 is LGHNA and CDR2 YSLEER. J lost 2 bases, V lost 4 bases, and 4 bases had no gene match. The CDR3 loop spans 16 amino acids.

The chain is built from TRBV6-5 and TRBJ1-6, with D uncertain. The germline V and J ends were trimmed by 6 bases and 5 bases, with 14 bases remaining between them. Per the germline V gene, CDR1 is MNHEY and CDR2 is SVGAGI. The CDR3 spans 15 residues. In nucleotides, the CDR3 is TGTGCCAGCAGCCGAGCCGGGCCTAATAATTCACCCCTCCACTTT. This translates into CASSRAGPNNSPLHF.

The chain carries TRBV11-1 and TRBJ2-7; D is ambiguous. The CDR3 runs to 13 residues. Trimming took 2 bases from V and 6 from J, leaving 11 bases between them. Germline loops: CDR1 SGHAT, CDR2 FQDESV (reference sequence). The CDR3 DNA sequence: TGTGCCAGCAGCTTAAGTGGGGTACCCGAGCAGTACTTC. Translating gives CASSLSGVPEQYF.

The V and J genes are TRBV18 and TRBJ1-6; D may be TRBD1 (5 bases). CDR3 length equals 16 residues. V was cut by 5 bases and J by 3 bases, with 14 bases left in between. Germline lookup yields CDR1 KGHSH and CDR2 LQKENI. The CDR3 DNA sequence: TGTGCCAGCTCAATACAATCGACAGTCTATAATTCACCCCTCCACTTT. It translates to CASSIQSTVYNSPLHF.

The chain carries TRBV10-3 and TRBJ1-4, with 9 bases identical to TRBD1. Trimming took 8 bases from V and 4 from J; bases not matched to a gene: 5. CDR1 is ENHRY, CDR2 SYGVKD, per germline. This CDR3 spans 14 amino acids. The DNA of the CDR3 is TGTGCCATCCGGGGGGGACAGGGTAATGAAAAACTGTTTTTT. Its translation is CAIRGGQGNEKLFF.